Following are 5 T cell receptor beta chains from one sample sequenced in a study of vaccination and CD4 T cells after COVID-19. Cultured CD4+ T cell DNA was sequenced using the Oncomine TCR Beta short-read assay. TCRdb re-analysed the PCR reads in MiXCR, keeping a single row per CDR3 protein. The table shows 10,000 to 11,000 distinct CDR3 sequences, with approximately 25% occurring only once. These receptors are not linked to any known antigen. The sample's treatment: roughly 10-day PBMC culture with coronavirus spike peptide pools or control peptides (ViraFEST assay). The source material was CD4+ T cells from blood, cultured in vitro, sampled after SARS-CoV-2 vaccination. The receptors shown here come from a human donor who had recovered from COVID-19.

This clonotype is deemed medium-sized. The rearrangement joins TRBV20-1 to TRBJ2-5; TRBD1 aligns across 7 bases. The CDR3 contains 14 residues. The germline CDR1 and CDR2 sequences are DFQATT and SNEGSKA (reference sequence). The V gene end was trimmed by 4 bases and the J gene end by 7 bases; junction bases not matched to a gene: 12. This chain's CDR3 is CSATPDRASRTQYF. As DNA, the CDR3 is TGCAGTGCTACGCCCGACAGGGCCTCGCGGACCCAGTACTTC.

V and J are TRBV19 and TRBJ1-5; D not resolved. The germline CDR1 and CDR2 sequences are LNHDA and SQIVND (reference sequence). This CDR3 spans 13 amino acids. The ends were cut back, 1 base at V and 4 bases at J, with 5 bases in the middle. The CDR3 spells CASSIGWNQPQHF. CDR3 coding DNA: TGTGCCAGTAGTATAGGCTGGAATCAGCCCCAGCATTTT.

J is TRBJ2-1 and V is TRBV7-6; 7 bases are shared with TRBD2. The junction had 8 bases not matched to a gene; V was cut back by 0 bases and J by 6 bases. Germline V gene lookup returns CDR1 SGHVS and CDR2 FNYEAQ. The CDR3 spans 16 residues. CDR3 protein: CASSLAVGGPFNEQFF. DNA for the CDR3: TGTGCCAGCAGCTTAGCGGTGGGAGGGCCTTTCAATGAGCAGTTCTTC.

This sequence joins TRBV4-2 and TRBJ1-5; 9 positions match TRBD1. CDR3 length: 15 residues. Trimming cost V 1 base and J 6 bases; bases outside gene matches: 4. The germline CDR1 and CDR2 sequences are LGHNA and YNFKEQ. CDR3 bases: TGTGCCAGCAGCCAAGGGACAGGGGATAGTCAGCCCCAGCATTTT. It encodes CASSQGTGDSQPQHF.

V gene TRBV19 combines with J gene TRBJ1-2; D remains ambiguous. CDR3 size: 12 residues. Between the trimmed V and J ends, which lost 8 bases and 8 bases, there was a span of 15 bases. The V gene's germline CDR1 is LNHDA and CDR2 SQIVND (reference sequence). Written as DNA, the CDR3 is TGTGCCAGTGCGGGCCGGGTCCGGGGCTACACCTTC. The encoded protein is CASAGRVRGYTF.